This TCR beta chain was found in a study of OX40 agonist ivuxolimab in advanced cancers. In the study overall: The group had a mean age of around 64 years, ranged from about 23 to 79, and was 82.7% male.

Points on this clone: Antigen: not known.

V shed 4 bases and J 4 bases; nucleotides not matched to a gene: 6. CDR3 size: 14 residues. CDR1 and CDR2 (germline): SQVTM, ANQGSEA. Here immunoSEQ multiplex PCR was the method, and the copy in TCRdb shows in-frame clones only, minus some. This sample has roughly 25,000 clones; around 73% occur once, and the top ten carry around 18%. General study results and limits: Undetermined was the antigen specificity of the expanded peripheral T cells. In general, CD8+ T cells held more expanded clones than CD4+ did, on average.

Source: CD4+ or CD8+ T cells sorted from blood, taken in a trial of the OX40 agonist ivuxolimab. The chain is built from TRBV29-1 and TRBJ2-1, with 8 bases lining up with TRBD2. The source is an adult with an advanced solid tumor such as melanoma, head and neck, liver or kidney cancer. CDR3 region: CSVVLRGDYNEQFF. In DNA, the CDR3 is TGCAGCGTTGTGTTGCGGGGGGATTACAATGAGCAGTTCTTC.